The TCR beta chain under discussion was sequenced for a study of glioma-infiltrating T cells. Study-level results: Tissue-blood divergence was below expectation in non-neoplastic patients, above in gliomas. CDR3 overlap between tissue and blood was very small.

This clonotype was detected a few times. The antigen remains undetermined. Looked up from germline, CDR1 is LNHDA and CDR2 is SQIVND (reference sequence). The junction had 13 bases not matched to a gene; V was cut back by 5 bases and J by 8 bases. This CDR3 region has 16 residues. Using RNA template, CDR3s of TCR alpha and beta were amplified with iRepertoire arm-PCR. TCRdb itself ran the multiplex PCR reads through MiXCR, one entry per CDR3 protein. The table has under 200,000 distinct CDR3 sequences, 32% seen once. The chain recombines TRBV19 with TRBJ1-4; 8 bases match TRBD1. This receptor was obtained from a human donor with low-grade glioma or glioblastoma, undergoing nonglioma brain surgery, or in good health (not recorded which). Sequences were obtained from glioma tissue, nonneoplastic brain tissue, or PBMCs (not recorded which). The CDR3 coding sequence is TGTGCCAGTAGTCTCTCGGGGGACAGGATCTACGAAAAACTGTTTTTT. This translates into CASSLSGDRIYEKLFF.